The T cell receptor (beta chain) described here comes from a study of post-analysis software for immune sequencing data. CDR3 length: 15 residues. Trimming at V came to 4 bases and at J to 7 bases, leaving 8 bases not matched to a gene. From germline, CDR1 is SGHAT and CDR2 FQNNGV. Sequencing libraries made from TCR beta cDNA carried unique molecular identifiers. The authors obtained approximately 460,000 cDNA molecules from roughly 1 to 10 million T cells. TCRdb reanalysed the PCR reads using MiXCR and keeps one entry per CDR3 protein. The table has hundreds of thousands of distinct CDR3 sequences, 25% to 30% seen once. Study-level findings and limits: Five or six TRBV segments, including TRBV5-6, TRBV5-1 and TRBV20-1, were more frequent in patients than controls. Samples from one preparation batch, clustered by F measure, grouped strongly together.

Worth noting for this clonotype: What it binds is not known.

The origin of this receptor is a girl under 18 with multiple sclerosis. The chain recombines TRBV11-2 with TRBJ2-1, with 9 bases matching TRBD2. Sequenced input: blood. This CDR3 is CASSSSGKRYNEQFF. CDR3 in DNA: TGTGCCAGCAGCTCTAGCGGGAAAAGGTATAATGAGCAGTTCTTC.